This TCR beta chain derives from a study of blood T cell repertoires in COVID-19. At the level of the study: Acute and convalescent COVID-19 samples came from the United States, Italy and Spain. Nucleic acid was either cDNA or gDNA, and it came from T cells, B-cell-depleted T cells, or PBMCs.

In the original processing: Using reference gene primer amplification, nucleated cell counts were estimated. This table comes from immunoSEQ multiplex PCR, and its TCRdb copy is limited to in-frame clones, with some not included. D and trimming come from the DNA, and the V and J calls and clone size come from that table. The sample includes about 69,000 clones, 65% to 85% of them seen just once. The CDR3 sequence is 14 residues long. The germline V gene has CDR1 SGHNT and CDR2 YYREEE (reference sequence). With 3 bases clipped from V and 3 bases from J, the junction kept 3 bases outside the gene matches. This clone was counted between two and nine times.

The chain employs TRBV5-4 and TRBJ1-1; 9 bases agree with TRBD1. The sequence was collected from a man in his fifties or sixties with acute or convalescent COVID-19. What was sequenced was peripheral blood. The CDR3 region is CASSSGQGYTEAFF. DNA of the CDR3: TGTGCCAGCAGCTCGGGACAGGGTTACACTGAAGCTTTCTTT.